This TCR beta chain was captured by sequencing in a study of synovial regulatory T cells in juvenile arthritis. This CDR3 comprises 14 residues. Only the protein sequence is given. Germline V gene lookup returns CDR1 SGHVS and CDR2 FQNEAQ. Only in-frame clones appear in the TCRdb table, and some are missing; sequencing was by immunoSEQ multiplex PCR. This repertoire comprises approximately 7,100 clones; its ten largest clones make up about 1.8%. This clone is identified as medium-sized from frequency. This rearrangement joins TRBV7-8 to TRBJ2-4. The material sequenced was Treg cells from blood. Subset defined: remaining (HLA-DR-negative) circulating blood Treg cells. The receptor was derived from a donor aged 2 to 35 with juvenile idiopathic arthritis. The CDR3 region is CASSLGLGAGVQYF.